A selection of T cell receptor beta chains follows, all from one sample in a study of OX40 agonist ivuxolimab in advanced cancers. The method was immunoSEQ multiplex PCR; TCRdb's version includes in-frame clones alone and lacks a portion of them. There are about 89,000 clones in the sample; approximately 93% occur only once, and 0.26% lies in the top ten. This material consisted of CD4+ or CD8+ T cells sorted from blood, taken in a trial of the OX40 agonist ivuxolimab. Every receptor here comes from an adult with an advanced solid tumor such as melanoma, head and neck, liver or kidney cancer. CDR3s include the opening cysteine and the closing phenylalanine or tryptophan. The D gene is left open where the match is weak. The size of a clone is reported for some rows only, either as once, few or many, or as a class for expanded clones.

v_call	d_call	j_call	clone_size	cdr3_nt	cdr3_aa
TRBV11-2	NA	TRBJ2-5	NA	TGTGCCAGCAGCTTGGGGGAGACCCAGTACTTC	CASSLGETQYF
TRBV29-1	TRBD2	TRBJ2-1	NA	TGCAGCGGTGGGAGACTAGCGGGCAATGAGCAGTTCTTC	CSGGRLAGNEQFF
TRBV7-9	NA	TRBJ1-1	NA	TGTGCCAGCAGCCAGTACAGGGAAAACACTGAAGCTTTCTTT	CASSQYRENTEAFF
TRBV6-6	TRBD1	TRBJ1-5	NA	TGTGCCAGCACCCCAGGACAGGGGCGCAATCAGCCCCAGCATTTT	CASTPGQGRNQPQHF
TRBV6-5	NA	TRBJ1-2	NA	TGTGCCAGCAGTTCACAGGGAAACTATGGCTACACCTTC	CASSSQGNYGYTF
TRBV5-1	NA	TRBJ1-1	NA	TGCGCCAGCAGCTCACAGGACAACACTGAAGCTTTCTTT	CASSSQDNTEAFF
TRBV6-6	NA	TRBJ1-2	NA	TGTGCCAGCAGTTACCCTGACAAGGACGGTGGCTACACCTTC	CASSYPDKDGGYTF
TRBV6-6	TRBD1	TRBJ1-2	NA	TGTGCCAGCAGTAGCCGACAGGGGGCAATCTATGGCTACACCTTC	CASSSRQGAIYGYTF
TRBV4-2	NA	TRBJ1-1	NA	TGTGCCAGCAGCCAAGTCCCAGGGAACACTGAAGCTTTCTTT	CASSQVPGNTEAFF
TRBV28	TRBD1	TRBJ1-6	NA	TGTGCCACAGGGGGGTCACCCCTCCACTTT	CATGGSPLHF
TRBV30	NA	TRBJ1-2	NA	TGTGCCTGGAGTGTACTGGGGCATTCATATGGCTACACCTTC	CAWSVLGHSYGYTF
TRBV7-2	TRBD1	TRBJ1-5	NA	TGTGCCAGCAGCCTACACAGGGGGGATCAGCCCCAGCATTTT	CASSLHRGDQPQHF
TRBV6-6	TRBD1	TRBJ1-5	NA	TGTGCCAGCAGATCGACAGGGGAGAGCAATCAGCCCCAGCATTTT	CASRSTGESNQPQHF
TRBV15	TRBD1	TRBJ2-7	NA	TGTGCCACCAGCAGAGGTCAGGACAGGGCCTACGAGCAGTACTTC	CATSRGQDRAYEQYF
TRBV7-9	NA	TRBJ2-2	NA	TGTGCCAGCAGCACCCAGGGGGGGACCGGGGAGCTGTTTTTT	CASSTQGGTGELFF
TRBV7-2	NA	TRBJ1-5	NA	TGTGCCAGCAGCTCCTTTAATCAGCCCCAGCATTTT	CASSSFNQPQHF
TRBV30	NA	TRBJ2-1	NA	TGTGCCTGGAGTGTCCGGACCAGCTCCTACAATGAGCAGTTCTTC	CAWSVRTSSYNEQFF
TRBV15	NA	TRBJ1-1	NA	TGTGCCACCAGCAGAGAGATCCGAACTGAAGCTTTCTTT	CATSREIRTEAFF
TRBV2	NA	TRBJ1-2	NA	TGTGCCAGCAGAACTGACAGATATGGCTACACCTTC	CASRTDRYGYTF
TRBV4-1	NA	TRBJ1-2	once	TGCGCCAGCAGCCAAGCTCCGCCGGACAGTGTAAACTATGGCTACACCTTC	CASSQAPPDSVNYGYTF
TRBV27	NA	TRBJ2-5	NA	TGTGCCAGCAGACAGGTGGCGGTCAGGGAGACCCAGTACTTC	CASRQVAVRETQYF
TRBV19	NA	TRBJ1-4	NA	TGTGCCAGTAGTATTTGGAGGGACGGGTCGAATGAAAAACTGTTTTTT	CASSIWRDGSNEKLFF
TRBV6-5	NA	TRBJ2-3	NA	TGTGCCAGCCTGAGACGGGGGGCCACAGATACGCAGTATTTT	CASLRRGATDTQYF
TRBV10-3	TRBD2	TRBJ2-5	once	TGTGCCGTCCTAAAGCGGGAGGGAGAGACCCAGTACTTC	CAVLKREGETQYF